These 6 T cell receptor beta chains were sequenced from one sample in a study of T cells in Graves' hyperthyroidism and ophthalmopathy. Researchers amplified the TCR beta CDR3 regions from RNA transcripts. During a first-round RT-PCR of the TCR CDR3, the HTBI primer set was used. Each CDR3 protein is one row after TCRdb ran MiXCR on the multiplex PCR reads. This table has some 300,000 distinct CDR3 sequences, roughly 13% appearing once. The sequencing input was blood. These receptors came from a woman in her 30s with Graves' hyperthyroidism that later progressed to Graves' ophthalmopathy.

This clonotype showed up just a few times. The V gene is TRBV6-1, the J gene TRBJ2-7; 9 nucleotides match TRBD2. CDR1 MNHNS and CDR2 SASEGT come from the germline V gene. V lost 3 bases to trimming and J lost 2 bases; unmatched junction nucleotides: 5. The CDR3 length is 15 residues. CDR3 loop: CASSDRAGGPYEQYF. The CDR3 DNA follows: TGTGCCAGCAGTGACCGGGCGGGAGGGCCCTACGAGCAGTACTTC.

Many counts were recorded for this clonotype. The chain is built from TRBV2 and TRBJ1-5, with 10 bases matching TRBD1. CDR1 SNHLY and CDR2 FYNNEI come from the germline V gene. V shed 6 bases and J 5 bases; nucleotides not matched to a gene: 4. The CDR3 runs 14 residues. Here the CDR3 reads CASSAGQGYQPQHF. The CDR3 DNA reads TGTGCCAGCAGCGCGGGACAGGGGTATCAGCCCCAGCATTTT.

This clonotype was seen ten or more times. The CDR3 here is CASSWGDEQYF. The CDR3 coding sequence is TGTGCCAGCAGTTGGGGGGACGAGCAGTACTTC. V gene TRBV9 combines with J gene TRBJ2-7; D is perhaps TRBD2 (6 bases). Germline V gives CDR1 SGDLS, CDR2 YYNGEE. Trimming removed 5 bases from V and 5 bases from J, with 8 bases in between. This CDR3 comprises 11 residues.

There are many counts of this clonotype. This chain uses TRBV30 with TRBJ1-1; tentative D call: TRBD1 (5 bases). The CDR3 loop spans 13 amino acids. V was pared by 4 bases and J by 1 base, with 10 bases between. Germline CDR1 GTSNPN, CDR2 SVGIG (reference sequence). CDR3 coding DNA: TGTGCCTGGACCCGAGGGGCGAACACTGAAGCTTTCTTT. This codes for CAWTRGANTEAFF.

This clonotype was recorded at least ten times. V gene TRBV11-2 combines with J gene TRBJ2-2; 7 nucleotides align to TRBD2. V trimming: 5 bases; J trimming: 6 bases; junction bases outside the gene matches: 3. Germline values: CDR1 SGHAT, CDR2 FQNNGV. The CDR3 sequence is 13 residues long. The CDR3 spells CASSVGLAGELFF. DNA of the CDR3: TGTGCCAGCAGCGTAGGACTAGCCGGGGAGCTGTTTTTT.

This clonotype was detected ten times or more. This chain links TRBV7-2 with TRBJ2-7, with 8 positions matching TRBD2. This CDR3 contains 14 residues. Losses at the gene ends were 1 base for V and 6 bases for J; bases not matched to a gene: 5. Germline V gene lookup returns CDR1 SGHTA and CDR2 FQGNSA. The CDR3 nucleotides read TGTGCCAGCAGCTTAGGGCTTACTAGCGGCGAGCAGTACTTC. Its protein is CASSLGLTSGEQYF.